One and the same sample provided the 20 T cell receptor beta chains below, sequenced in a study of PD-1 blockade in classical Hodgkin lymphoma. Clones were sequenced by immunoSEQ multiplex PCR, and TCRdb holds only the in-frame ones, with some missing. The sample consists of about 94,000 clones, 90% to 95% of them appearing once. Stated time point: cycle 4 day 1 (C4D1), after 6 weeks of nivolumab. Autologous stem cell transplantation was followed by relapse in every patient, and brentuximab vedotin exposure varied. The material sequenced was peripheral blood mononuclear cells (PBMCs), taken before the fourth cycle of nivolumab. The receptors come from a human donor with classical Hodgkin lymphoma.

This clone was seen a single time. The CDR3 nucleotides read TGTGCCAGCAGCGCGGGACTAGCGGGAAGAGAGACCCAGTACTTC. Residues: CASSAGLAGRETQYF. This chain joins TRBV9 and TRBJ2-5, with 13 nucleotides matching TRBD2. This CDR3 has 15 amino acids. Germline CDR1 is SGDLS and CDR2 is YYNGEE. Trimming took 3 bases from V and 4 from J; bases not matched to a gene: 3.

The chain couples TRBV6-1 to TRBJ1-5; D remains unclear. This CDR3 comprises 14 residues. Trimming removed 2 bases at V and 5 bases at J, with 10 bases between. Germline CDR1 is MNHNS and CDR2 is SASEGT. The CDR3 region is CASSESWPYQPQHF. The CDR3 DNA is TGTGCCAGCAGTGAAAGTTGGCCTTATCAGCCCCAGCATTTT.

This sequence joins TRBV6-1 and TRBJ2-1; D might be TRBD1 or TRBD2, each matching 6 bases. The germline V gene encodes CDR1 MNHNS and CDR2 SASEGT. Trimming removed 8 bases from V and 6 bases from J, with 20 bases in between. The CDR3 has 15 residues. CDR3 sequence: CASSPGGRALNEQFF. The CDR3 nucleotides are TGTGCCAGCTCACCCGGGGGCAGGGCTCTCAATGAGCAGTTCTTC.

The chain links TRBV28 to TRBJ1-1; D ambiguous. The V and J ends lost 6 bases and 8 bases respectively, with 10 bases between them. This CDR3 region has 11 residues. The germline V gene has CDR1 MDHEN and CDR2 SYDVKM. CDR3 residues: CASRTRSEAFF. CDR3 in DNA: TGTGCCAGCAGAACTAGGTCAGAAGCTTTCTTT.

The V and J genes are TRBV27 and TRBJ2-7; D may be TRBD1 (7 bases). V was trimmed by 2 bases and J by 3 bases, leaving 14 bases between them. The CDR3 has 15 amino acids. Per germline, CDR1 MNHEY and CDR2 SMNVEV (reference sequence). The CDR3 loop is CASSLRAGGGYEQYF. The CDR3 bases are TGTGCCAGCAGTTTACGGGCAGGGGGAGGCTACGAGCAGTACTTC.

The chain uses TRBV18 and TRBJ2-7; 16 nucleotides agree with TRBD2. V was pared by 0 bases and J by 7 bases, with 9 bases of the junction left unmatched. Germline-derived CDR1 and CDR2 are KGHSH and LQKENI. The CDR3 is made up of 18 amino acids. DNA for the CDR3: TGTGCCAGCTCACCACCGGGACTAGCGGGAGGGTACCGTGGGGAGCAGTACTTC. Its protein is CASSPPGLAGGYRGEQYF.

The chain uses TRBV9 and TRBJ1-4; 7 nucleotides agree with TRBD1. Looked up from germline, CDR1 is SGDLS and CDR2 is YYNGEE. The J segment lost 3 bases and the V segment lost 4 bases, leaving 6 bases of the junction unmatched. This CDR3 region has 15 residues. CDR3 sequence (DNA): TGTGCCAGCAGCCCCGGGACAGCCCCTAATGAAAAACTGTTTTTT. It translates to CASSPGTAPNEKLFF.

The rearrangement links TRBV9 to TRBJ1-6; tentative D call: TRBD1 (5 bases). The CDR3 consists of 17 residues. CDR1 and CDR2 (germline): SGDLS, YYNGEE. Trimming took off 3 bases at V and 4 bases at J, with 17 bases between the two ends. As DNA, the CDR3 is TGTGCCAGCAGCGGAAACAGGATGGCGGTGTATAATTCACCCCTCCACTTT. This sequence encodes CASSGNRMAVYNSPLHF.

The J gene is TRBJ2-7, the V gene TRBV19; D is possibly TRBD1 (7 bases). CDR3 length: 12 residues. V lost 5 bases and J lost 9, with 14 bases in between. From germline, CDR1 is LNHDA and CDR2 SQIVND (reference sequence). Written as DNA, the CDR3 is TGTGCCAGTAGTCCCCCGCGGGACAGGCAGTACTTC. It is translated as CASSPPRDRQYF.

The rearrangement joins TRBV10-1 to TRBJ2-2; D ambiguous. Trimming removed 2 bases at V and 4 bases at J, with 5 bases between. CDR3 length: 13 amino acids. The germline V gene encodes CDR1 WNHNN and CDR2 SYGVQD (reference sequence). The CDR3 DNA follows: TGCGCCAGCAGTGAGCGGAGCACCGGGGAGCTGTTTTTT. As protein: CASSERSTGELFF.

The rearrangement links TRBV28 to TRBJ1-1; 9 nucleotides match TRBD1. J gave up 3 bases and V 6 bases, and 8 bases lay outside the gene matches. Germline V gives CDR1 MDHEN, CDR2 SYDVKM. CDR3 length equals 15 residues. The CDR3, as DNA: TGTGCCAGCAGGACAGGGGGAATCGGGTACACTGAAGCTTTCTTT. Its translation is CASRTGGIGYTEAFF.

The chain uses TRBV10-2 and TRBJ2-7; 8 bases fit TRBD2. CDR1 and CDR2 (germline): WSHSY, SAAADI. The CDR3 contains 15 residues. V lost 2 bases and J lost 2; bases outside the gene matches: 5. The CDR3 DNA reads as TGCGCCAGCAGTGAGACTAGCGGATTAGCCTACGAGCAGTACTTC. It encodes CASSETSGLAYEQYF.

This clone was observed a handful of times. The chain joins TRBV7-9 to TRBJ1-5; no clear D. The CDR3 runs 14 residues. The V gene's germline CDR1 is SEHNR and CDR2 FQNEAQ (reference sequence). V was trimmed by 1 base and J by 0 bases, leaving 4 bases between them. The CDR3: CASSLEYSNQPQHF. The CDR3 bases are TGTGCCAGCAGCTTAGAATATAGCAATCAGCCCCAGCATTTT.

This chain connects TRBV2 to TRBJ1-2; D gene ambiguous. The CDR3 is made up of 13 amino acids. CDR1 is SNHLY and CDR2 is FYNNEI in the germline V gene. V dropped 6 bases and J dropped 4 bases, with 12 bases sitting between them. CDR3 DNA sequence: TGTGCCAGCAGGGATGGCGGCAGCTATGGCTACACCTTC. Its protein is CASRDGGSYGYTF.

V and J are TRBV20-1 and TRBJ2-7; D tentatively reads TRBD1 or TRBD2 (5 bases each). This CDR3 is built from 11 residues. Between the trimmed V and J ends, which lost 3 bases and 6 bases, there was a span of 9 bases. CDR1 and CDR2 from the germline V gene are DFQATT and SNEGSKA (reference sequence). CDR3 loop: CSASGTAEQYF. In DNA, the CDR3 is TGCAGTGCTAGCGGGACGGCCGAGCAGTACTTC.

The chain links TRBV9 to TRBJ2-7; 13 bases map to TRBD2. Germline V lookup: CDR1 SGDLS, CDR2 YYNGEE. Losses at the gene ends were 4 bases for V and 3 bases for J; bases not matched to a gene: 4. This CDR3 region has 15 residues. For the CDR3, the DNA is TGTGCCAGCAGCCCCAGACTAGCGGGAGGCTACGAGCAGTACTTC. It is translated as CASSPRLAGGYEQYF.

This chain joins TRBV19 and TRBJ1-2; no definite D call. Trimming removed 1 base at V and 3 bases at J, with 9 bases between. CDR3 length: 14 amino acids. Germline lookup yields CDR1 LNHDA and CDR2 SQIVND (reference sequence). CDR3 nucleotide sequence: TGTGCCAGTAGTATAGGTTCAGACTACTATGGCTACACCTTC. Translating gives CASSIGSDYYGYTF.

The chain employs TRBV27 and TRBJ2-7; 8 bases are shared with TRBD1. CDR3 length: 16 amino acids. The V gene end was trimmed by 6 bases and the J gene end by 4 bases; junction bases not matched to a gene: 14. The germline gives CDR1 MNHEY, CDR2 SMNVEV (reference sequence). CDR3: CASSLAIQGAPYEQYF. As DNA, the CDR3 is TGTGCCAGCAGCCTCGCCATTCAGGGGGCACCATACGAGCAGTACTTC.

This clone was seen only once. This chain links TRBV5-1 with TRBJ2-7; D not resolved. This CDR3 spans 15 amino acids. V was cut by 1 base and J by 0 bases, with 11 bases left in between. Germline assignment: CDR1 SGHRS and CDR2 YFSETQ. The CDR3 loop is CASSLHPGSSYEQYF. CDR3 DNA: TGCGCCAGCAGCTTGCACCCCGGGTCCTCCTACGAGCAGTACTTC.

This clone appeared a few times. The chain couples TRBV6-1 to TRBJ1-5, with 9 bases fitting TRBD1. The CDR3 is made up of 15 amino acids. CDR1 is MNHNS and CDR2 is SASEGT in the germline V gene. With V trimmed by 1 base and J by 6 bases, 4 bases remained unmatched. The CDR3 here is CASSEVGTGRQPQHF. CDR3 nucleotides: TGTGCCAGCAGTGAAGTCGGGACAGGGCGTCAGCCCCAGCATTTT.